The 32 T cell receptor beta chains reported below all come from one sample, sequenced in a study of blood T cell repertoires in COVID-19. The data were produced by immunoSEQ multiplex PCR, yet TCRdb's version contains in-frame clones alone and is incomplete. The sample includes around 700,000 clones, approximately 90% of them seen just once. Sample: peripheral blood. These receptors all come from a woman aged 18-29 years with acute or convalescent COVID-19.

The chain carries TRBV7-3 and TRBJ2-1; TRBD2 matches at 11 bases. This CDR3 is built from 15 residues. In germline, CDR1 is SGHTA, CDR2 FQGTGA. V gave up 6 bases and J gave up 5 bases; unmatched junction bases: 6. CDR3 sequence: CASSWTSGRNNEQFF. CDR3 bases: TGTGCCAGCAGTTGGACTAGCGGGCGCAACAATGAGCAGTTCTTC.

J is TRBJ1-6 and V is TRBV2; TRBD1 matches at 7 bases. Germline V gene lookup returns CDR1 SNHLY and CDR2 FYNNEI. After removal of 3 bases from V and 0 bases from J, the junction contained 8 bases not matched to a gene. CDR3 length: 18 amino acids. CDR3 in amino acids: CASSDNRDSSSYNSPLHF. The CDR3 coding sequence is TGTGCCAGCAGTGATAATCGGGACAGCAGCTCCTATAATTCACCCCTCCACTTT. Full variable domain (rest looked up from reference TRBV2 and TRBJ1-6): EPEVTQTPSHQVTQMGQEVILRCVPISNHLYFYWYRQILGQKVEFLVSFYNNEISEKSEIFDDQFSVERPDGSNFTLKIRSTKLEDSAMYFCASSDNRDSSSYNSPLHFGNGTRLTVT.

This chain joins TRBV6-5 and TRBJ2-1; tentative D call: TRBD1 (5 bases). V shed 2 bases and J shed 14 bases, with 22 bases lying between them. This CDR3 comprises 15 residues. Germline V gene data show CDR1 as MNHEY and CDR2 as SVGAGI. The CDR3 loop reads CASSYPSTGDSQEFF. The CDR3 DNA reads TGTGCCAGCAGTTACCCCAGTACAGGAGACTCTCAGGAGTTCTTC.

The chain joins TRBV9 to TRBJ1-2; D not certain. The CDR3 is 13 residues long. Trimming took 2 bases from V and 4 from J, leaving 9 bases between them. The germline V gene has CDR1 SGDLS and CDR2 YYNGEE. The CDR3 DNA sequence: TGTGCCAGCAGCGTTGACTTCTCCTATGGCTACACCTTC. Encoded protein: CASSVDFSYGYTF.

This clone is a singleton in its sample. This chain joins TRBV6-2 or TRBV6-3 and TRBJ2-3; possibly TRBD2 for D (6 bases). The germline CDR1 and CDR2 sequences are MNHEY and SVGEGT. The V gene lost 5 bases and the J gene lost 8 bases, with 17 bases spanning the gap. The CDR3 sequence is 14 residues long. This CDR3 is CASSLHTEGGTQYF. The CDR3 DNA reads TGTGCCAGCAGTCTACATACAGAGGGAGGTACGCAGTATTTT.

J is TRBJ1-2 and V is TRBV24-1; 9 bases are shared with TRBD1. V lost 1 base to trimming and J lost 8 bases; unmatched junction nucleotides: 7. Germline CDR1 and CDR2: KGHDR and SFDVKD. The CDR3 runs to 15 residues. In DNA form, the CDR3 reads TGTGCCACCAGTGATTTAGGGACAGGGTCTCAGGGCTACACCTTC. It specifies CATSDLGTGSQGYTF.

V and J are TRBV9 and TRBJ1-1; no firm D call. Germline CDR1 reads SGDLS; CDR2 reads YYNGEE. The CDR3 sequence is 16 residues long. V was clipped by 0 bases and J by 4 bases, with 16 bases between them. The CDR3 here is CASSVAGAGPFTEAFF. The CDR3 DNA reads TGTGCCAGCAGCGTAGCCGGTGCAGGTCCCTTCACTGAAGCTTTCTTT.

V is TRBV18 and J is TRBJ1-6; D is unresolved. CDR1 and CDR2 from the germline V gene are KGHSH and LQKENI. V shed 2 bases and J shed 0 bases, with 5 bases lying between them. The CDR3 is 15 residues long. CDR3 residues: CASSPVSSYNSPLHF. Here the CDR3 DNA reads TGTGCCAGCTCACCAGTGAGCTCCTATAATTCACCCCTCCACTTT.

The chain employs TRBV5-8 and TRBJ2-5; D gene ambiguous. The V end was cut by 4 bases, the J end by 2 bases, with 12 bases between. Germline CDR1 and CDR2: SGHTS and YDEGEE. The CDR3 runs 14 residues. For the CDR3, the DNA is TGTGCCAGCAGCGGGCCCAGGCAGCAAGAGACCCAGTACTTC. Its protein product is CASSGPRQQETQYF.

The V gene is TRBV19, the J gene TRBJ1-5; the match to TRBD1 covers 10 bases. Germline-derived CDR1 and CDR2 are LNHDA and SQIVND (reference sequence). This CDR3 has 16 amino acids. V trimming: 7 bases; J trimming: 4 bases; junction bases outside the gene matches: 10. The chain's CDR3 is CASKGQGGYSNQPQHF. The CDR3 DNA is TGTGCCAGTAAAGGACAGGGGGGATATAGTAATCAGCCCCAGCATTTT.

This chain links TRBV4-3 with TRBJ1-6, with D perhaps TRBD1 (5 bases). The germline V and J ends were trimmed by 0 bases and 11 bases, with 14 bases remaining between them. Germline V CDR1 and CDR2: LGHNA, YSLEER. CDR3 size: 15 residues. This chain's CDR3 is CASSQDLNSGAPLHF. Here the CDR3 DNA reads TGCGCCAGCAGCCAAGATCTAAACTCGGGGGCACCCCTCCACTTT.

This chain uses TRBV29-1 with TRBJ1-2, with D uncertain. The CDR3 contains 14 residues. V shed 3 bases and J shed 3 bases, with 14 bases lying between them. Germline CDR1 and CDR2: SQVTM and ANQGSEA. CDR3: CSVEGPDGYYGYTF. The CDR3, as DNA: TGCAGCGTTGAGGGCCCCGACGGTTACTATGGCTACACCTTC.

This chain connects TRBV2 to TRBJ1-1; tentatively, D is TRBD1 (5 bases). V was clipped by 6 bases and J by 4 bases, with 9 bases between them. The CDR3 runs to 12 residues. Germline values: CDR1 SNHLY, CDR2 FYNNEI. The CDR3 bases are TGTGCCAGCAGGGACACTTCCACTGAAGCTTTCTTT. Translated: CASRDTSTEAFF. Full variable domain (outside the CDR3, taken from reference TRBV2 and TRBJ1-1): EPEVTQTPSHQVTQMGQEVILRCVPISNHLYFYWYRQILGQKVEFLVSFYNNEISEKSEIFDDQFSVERPDGSNFTLKIRSTKLEDSAMYFCASRDTSTEAFFGQGTRLTVV.

The chain uses TRBV2 and TRBJ2-3, with TRBD2 matching 8 bases. This CDR3 region has 14 residues. The V gene end was trimmed by 7 bases and the J gene end by 2 bases; junction bases not matched to a gene: 5. Germline assignment: CDR1 SNHLY and CDR2 FYNNEI. DNA for the CDR3: TGTGCCAGCATTCCGGGGGGGGTCACAGATACGCAGTATTTT. Translation gives CASIPGGVTDTQYF.

The chain couples TRBV3-1 (or the pseudogene TRBV3-2) to TRBJ2-3; D is uncertain. In germline, CDR1 is LGHDT, CDR2 YNNKEL (reference sequence). The CDR3 covers 12 residues. The V and J ends lost 5 bases and 6 bases respectively, with 9 bases between them. CDR3 bases: TGTGCCAGCAGCTACCTTCGGGATACGCAGTATTTT. It encodes CASSYLRDTQYF.

V is TRBV5-1 and J is TRBJ2-1, with 12 bases aligning to TRBD2. Germline CDR1 reads SGHRS; CDR2 reads YFSETQ. The CDR3 covers 14 residues. The J segment lost 6 bases and the V segment lost 4 bases, leaving 2 bases of the junction unmatched. This CDR3 is CASSETSGGNEQFF. Here the CDR3 DNA reads TGCGCCAGCAGCGAGACTAGCGGGGGCAATGAGCAGTTCTTC.

This sequence joins TRBV29-1 and TRBJ2-1, with D perhaps matching TRBD1 (6 bases). The germline CDR1 and CDR2 sequences are SQVTM and ANQGSEA. The CDR3 consists of 15 residues. Trimming stripped 4 bases from V and 3 bases from J, with 16 bases between. The chain's CDR3 is CSVVGENRVYNEQFF. The CDR3 region has the DNA TGCAGCGTTGTAGGTGAGAACAGGGTCTACAATGAGCAGTTCTTC.

The chain has TRBV13 and TRBJ1-1, with a possible D match to TRBD1 (6 bases). Per germline, CDR1 PRHDT and CDR2 FYEKMQ (reference sequence). This CDR3 is 13 amino acids long. Trimming shortened V by 8 bases and J by 3 bases, and 13 bases separated the two germline ends. The CDR3, as DNA: TGTGCCAGCTCAAGGGGGAGAGACACTGAAGCTTTCTTT. It translates to CASSRGRDTEAFF.

V gene TRBV19 combines with J gene TRBJ2-7; D is possibly TRBD1 (5 bases). Trimming shortened V by 5 bases and J by 0 bases, and 11 bases separated the two germline ends. Germline CDR1 and CDR2: LNHDA and SQIVND (reference sequence). CDR3 length: 14 residues. The CDR3 loop reads CASSEQGYSYEQYF. The CDR3 nucleotides are TGTGCCAGTAGTGAGCAGGGTTACTCCTACGAGCAGTACTTC.

A single count supports this clone. The chain links TRBV24-1 to TRBJ2-3; TRBD2 matches at 12 bases. The CDR3 covers 19 residues. J lost 3 bases, V lost 4 bases, and 13 bases had no gene match. CDR1 and CDR2 (germline): KGHDR, SFDVKD. DNA of the CDR3: TGTGCCACCAGTGACCTACTTCCTAGCGGGGGGGCCGGGACAGATACGCAGTATTTT. Encoded protein: CATSDLLPSGGAGTDTQYF.

The V gene is TRBV9, the J gene TRBJ1-2; 9 nucleotides match TRBD1. The CDR3 extends over 15 amino acids. Trimming took 3 bases from V and 3 from J; bases not matched to a gene: 6. Germline CDR1 and CDR2: SGDLS and YYNGEE. This CDR3 reads CASSAGTGRDYGYTF. In nucleotides, the CDR3 is TGTGCCAGCAGCGCGGGGACAGGGCGGGACTATGGCTACACCTTC.

V and J are TRBV29-1 and TRBJ1-1; 7 bases line up with TRBD1. The CDR3 consists of 18 residues. V shed 3 bases, J shed 4 bases, and the junction held 20 bases outside the gene matches. Germline CDR1 and CDR2: SQVTM and ANQGSEA. The CDR3 sequence: CSVEGVRGLEVSSTEAFF. The CDR3 nucleotides are TGCAGCGTTGAGGGGGTAAGGGGGCTAGAGGTGAGTAGCACTGAAGCTTTCTTT.

This chain connects TRBV7-8 to TRBJ1-2; the D is unclear. Trimming left V 5 bases short and J 5 bases short, with 9 bases between. This CDR3 has 12 amino acids. CDR1 and CDR2 (germline): SGHVS, FQNEAQ. CDR3: CASSPLRYGYTF. The CDR3 nucleotides are TGTGCCAGCAGCCCACTGCGGTATGGCTACACCTTC.

V usage is TRBV6-1 and J usage is TRBJ1-2; D perhaps matches TRBD1 (6 bases). From germline, CDR1 is MNHNS and CDR2 SASEGT. V was shortened by 3 bases and J by 4 bases, with 18 bases between the two germline ends. The CDR3 has 16 amino acids. In DNA, the CDR3 is TGTGCCAGCAGTGATAAGGGGGGGAGGGGAGGCTATGGCTACACCTTC. Translated, it gives CASSDKGGRGGYGYTF.

The V and J genes are TRBV6-5 and TRBJ2-7; the D gene is possibly TRBD1 (5 bases). Trimming cost V 6 bases and J 6 bases, with 15 bases left between them. Germline loops: CDR1 MNHEY, CDR2 SVGAGI. The CDR3 runs 13 residues. The CDR3 coding sequence is TGTGCCAGCAGGCTGTCTGGGGCCCTCGAGCAGTACTTC. As protein: CASRLSGALEQYF.

This chain connects TRBV9 to TRBJ2-1; a weak D match, TRBD1 (5 bases). V lost 0 bases and J lost 7, with 17 bases in between. Germline CDR1 is SGDLS and CDR2 is YYNGEE. CDR3 size: 16 residues. The CDR3 loop reads CASSVVEGVYENEQFF. For the CDR3, the DNA is TGTGCCAGCAGCGTAGTCGAAGGGGTTTACGAAAATGAGCAGTTCTTC.

The rearrangement uses TRBV29-1 and TRBJ1-6; D uncertain. V was clipped by 7 bases and J by 8 bases, with 18 bases between them. Germline V gene lookup returns CDR1 SQVTM and CDR2 ANQGSEA. The CDR3 is 14 residues long. The CDR3 DNA reads TGCAGCGCCTCACTCGGGGATCCTTATTCACCCCTCCACTTT. This sequence encodes CSASLGDPYSPLHF.

The chain has TRBV7-2 and TRBJ1-5; 7 bases are shared with TRBD1. The germline V gene has CDR1 SGHTA and CDR2 FQGNSA. The CDR3 sequence is 15 residues long. The ends lost 3 bases at V and 5 bases at J; junction bases unmatched: 7. Here the CDR3 DNA reads TGTGCCAGCAGCTTCGCAGGGGGGAATGATCAGCCCCAGCATTTT. It yields the protein CASSFAGGNDQPQHF.

This chain connects TRBV21-1 to TRBJ1-6; the listed D gene, TRBD1, was not tested against the DNA. TRBV21-1 is shown as a pseudogene. The CDR3 is 13 amino acids. The CDR3 sequence: CASSSGVRSPLHF. DNA of the CDR3: TGTGCCAGCAGCTCAGGGGTGCGTTCACCCCTCCACTTT.

The rearrangement joins TRBV6-4 to TRBJ1-2; 7 bases are shared with TRBD1. Germline-derived CDR1 and CDR2 are MRHNA and SNTAGT. With V trimmed by 0 bases and J by 6 bases, 10 bases remained unmatched. This CDR3 comprises 16 residues. The CDR3 loop is CASSDSSTDRRDGYTF. In DNA form, the CDR3 reads TGTGCCAGCAGTGACTCGTCTACGGACAGGAGGGATGGCTACACCTTC.

J is TRBJ1-3 and V is TRBV5-1, with TRBD1 matching 9 bases. This CDR3 contains 15 residues. The ends lost 5 bases at V and 1 base at J; junction bases unmatched: 4. Germline CDR1 reads SGHRS; CDR2 reads YFSETQ. The CDR3 bases are TGCGCCAGCAGGGTGACAGGGGGTTCTGGAAACACCATATATTTT. Translation gives CASRVTGGSGNTIYF. The full variable domain, its missing parts supplied by reference TRBV5-1 and TRBJ1-3, is KAGVTQTPRYLIKTRGQQVTLSCSPISGHRSVSWYQQTPGQGLQFLFEYFSETQRNKGNFPGRFSGRQFSNSRSEMNVSTLELGDSALYLCASRVTGGSGNTIYFGEGSWLTVV.

The chain joins TRBV3-1 (or the pseudogene TRBV3-2) to TRBJ2-1; 9 nucleotides line up with TRBD2. Germline assignment: CDR1 LGHDT and CDR2 YNNKEL (reference sequence). This CDR3 region has 16 residues. After removal of 1 base from V and 4 bases from J, the junction contained 5 bases not matched to a gene. The DNA of the CDR3 is TGTGCCAGCAGCCAAGCGGCGGGGGGGCCGTACAATGAGCAGTTCTTC. This gives the protein CASSQAAGGPYNEQFF.